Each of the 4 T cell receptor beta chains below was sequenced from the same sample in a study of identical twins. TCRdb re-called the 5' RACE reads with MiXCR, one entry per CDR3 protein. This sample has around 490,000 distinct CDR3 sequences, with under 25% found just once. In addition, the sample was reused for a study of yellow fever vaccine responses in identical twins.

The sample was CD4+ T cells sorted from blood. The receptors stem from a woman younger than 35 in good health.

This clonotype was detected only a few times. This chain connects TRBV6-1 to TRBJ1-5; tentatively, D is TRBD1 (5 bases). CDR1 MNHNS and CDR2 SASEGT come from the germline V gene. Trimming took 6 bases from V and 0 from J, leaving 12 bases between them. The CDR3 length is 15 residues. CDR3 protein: CASSPGLNSNQPQHF. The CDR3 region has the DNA TGTGCCAGCAGCCCGGGGCTAAATAGCAATCAGCCCCAGCATTTT.

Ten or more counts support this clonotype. The CDR3 DNA is TGCGCCAGCACGACAGGGGATGGCTATGGCTACACCTTC. Translating it yields CASTTGDGYGYTF. The chain joins TRBV10-2 to TRBJ1-2, with 8 bases matching TRBD1. The V gene end was trimmed by 7 bases and the J gene end by 4 bases; junction bases not matched to a gene: 5. Germline V gene data show CDR1 as WSHSY and CDR2 as SAAADI. The CDR3 spans 13 residues.

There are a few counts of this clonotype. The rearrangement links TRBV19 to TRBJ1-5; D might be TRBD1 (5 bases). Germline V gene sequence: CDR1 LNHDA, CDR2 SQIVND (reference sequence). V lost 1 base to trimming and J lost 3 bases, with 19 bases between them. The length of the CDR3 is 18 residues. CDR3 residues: CASSIVRTRPFVNQPQHF. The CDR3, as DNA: TGTGCCAGTAGTATAGTAAGGACACGGCCGTTCGTCAATCAGCCCCAGCATTTT.

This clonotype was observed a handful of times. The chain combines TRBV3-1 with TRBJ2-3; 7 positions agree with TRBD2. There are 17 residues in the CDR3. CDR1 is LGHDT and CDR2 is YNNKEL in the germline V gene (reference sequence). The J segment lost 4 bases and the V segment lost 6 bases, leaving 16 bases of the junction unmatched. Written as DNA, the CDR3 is TGTGCCAGCAGTCAATCTACTAGCGCCCGGGCGGCAGATACGCAGTATTTT. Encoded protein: CASSQSTSARAADTQYF.